These 24 T cell receptor beta chains came from one sample sequenced in a study of T cell responses to AZD1222 COVID-19 vaccine. Clones were sequenced by immunoSEQ multiplex PCR, and TCRdb holds only the in-frame ones, with some missing. The profile covers 180,000 or so clones, with 80% to 90% appearing a single time and 7.7% taken by the ten largest. The specimen comprised peripheral blood, sampled on day 0 of AZD1222 vaccination. The receptors here all came from an adult in good health.

The chain uses TRBV5-8 and TRBJ1-5; D perhaps matches TRBD1 (6 bases). Germline V gene lookup returns CDR1 SGHTS and CDR2 YDEGEE. CDR3 length: 15 amino acids. V shed 4 bases and J shed 5 bases, with 16 bases lying between them. The CDR3 loop is CASSLEGGADQPQHF. CDR3 bases: TGTGCCAGCAGCCTGGAGGGGGGAGCGGATCAGCCCCAGCATTTT. The variable domain in full, completed from reference TRBV5-8 and TRBJ1-5, reads EAGVTQSPTHLIKTRGQQATLRCSPISGHTSVYWYQQALGLGLQFLLWYDEGEERNRGNFPPRFSGRQFPNYSSELNVNALELEDSALYLCASSLEGGADQPQHFGDGTRLSIL.

This sequence joins TRBV19 and TRBJ1-2, with D perhaps matching TRBD1 (5 bases). The CDR3 sequence is 16 residues long. The germline CDR1 and CDR2 sequences are LNHDA and SQIVND (reference sequence). V lost 3 bases, J lost 7 bases, and 21 bases lay in between. The DNA for the CDR3 is TGTGCCAGTAGTATCCATAACTTTCAGGGTTTCGGTGGCTACACCTTC. It specifies CASSIHNFQGFGGYTF.

The chain joins TRBV2 to TRBJ1-5; no definite D call. The CDR3 is 14 residues long. Deletions cut 3 bases from V and 3 bases from J, with 9 bases between. Germline V gene lookup returns CDR1 SNHLY and CDR2 FYNNEI. CDR3 amino acids: CASSESFLNQPQHF. CDR3 bases: TGTGCCAGCAGTGAGTCTTTCCTCAATCAGCCCCAGCATTTT.

This clone was seen only once. Distinct nucleotide sequences in the sample also encode this CDR3. The J gene is TRBJ1-1, the V gene TRBV7-2; TRBD1 matches at 7 bases. The V gene's germline CDR1 is SGHTA and CDR2 FQGNSA. The length of the CDR3 is 14 residues. The trim removed 5 bases at V and 1 base at J, leaving 4 bases unmatched. CDR3 sequence reads: CASSPGTANTEAFF. Here the CDR3 DNA reads TGTGCCAGCAGCCCTGGGACAGCGAACACTGAAGCTTTCTTT.

The V gene is TRBV6-4, the J gene TRBJ1-1; TRBD1 matches 11 bases. This CDR3 is built from 14 residues. Germline-derived CDR1 and CDR2 are MRHNA and SNTAGT. The V and J ends lost 0 bases and 10 bases, in that order; junction bases with no gene match: 4. This CDR3 is CASSDSGQGAGAFF. For the CDR3, the DNA is TGTGCCAGCAGTGACTCCGGACAGGGGGCAGGAGCTTTCTTT.

CDR3 DNA sequence: TGTGCCAGCAAGGGAGTTTTAAGTTCACCCCTCCACTTT. Residues: CASKGVLSSPLHF. The chain uses TRBV2 and TRBJ1-6; D not resolved. The CDR3 totals 13 residues. V lost 7 bases and J 9 bases, leaving 13 bases between the germline ends. CDR1 is SNHLY, CDR2 FYNNEI, per germline.

Notes on this clone: This may be a read error, as it is one base from a much larger clone. The chain links TRBV6-4 to TRBJ2-6, with TRBD1 as a possible D gene (5 bases). CDR3 size: 15 residues. CDR1 MRHNA and CDR2 SNTAGT come from the germline V gene. V was cut by 3 bases and J by 2 bases, with 8 bases left in between. The CDR3 sequence is CASSERGAGANVLTF. The DNA of the CDR3 is TGTGCCAGCAGTGAAAGGGGCGCTGGGGCCAACGTCCTGACTTTC.

The genes are TRBV2 and TRBJ2-7; 8 nucleotides match TRBD1. Germline assignment: CDR1 SNHLY and CDR2 FYNNEI. CDR3 length: 17 residues. J was trimmed by 2 bases and V by 5 bases; bases with no gene match: 14. CDR3 loop: CASSTSAYRGSPYEQYF. The CDR3 DNA follows: TGTGCCAGCAGTACCAGTGCCTACAGGGGGTCCCCCTACGAGCAGTACTTC. Full variable domain (missing parts from reference TRBV2 and TRBJ2-7): EPEVTQTPSHQVTQMGQEVILRCVPISNHLYFYWYRQILGQKVEFLVSFYNNEISEKSEIFDDQFSVERPDGSNFTLKIRSTKLEDSAMYFCASSTSAYRGSPYEQYFGPGTRLTVT.

In its sample, this clone was seen once. The chain carries TRBV3-1 (or the pseudogene TRBV3-2) and TRBJ1-3; D is uncertain. The V gene's germline CDR1 is LGHDT and CDR2 YNNKEL (reference sequence). V shed 3 bases and J shed 0 bases, with 12 bases lying between them. The CDR3 loop spans 16 amino acids. The CDR3 spells CASSQFGLYSGNTIYF. CDR3 nucleotides: TGTGCCAGCAGCCAGTTCGGGCTCTACTCTGGAAACACCATATATTTT.

The chain employs TRBV28 and TRBJ2-3; 10 bases are a match to TRBD1. The CDR3 contains 15 residues. Germline-derived CDR1 and CDR2 are MDHEN and SYDVKM. J gave up 6 bases and V 2 bases, and 5 bases lay outside the gene matches. CDR3 loop: CASSLRQGASDTQYF. The CDR3 DNA reads TGTGCCAGCAGTTTAAGACAGGGGGCGAGCGATACGCAGTATTTT.

The gene calls are TRBV27 and TRBJ1-2; 8 nucleotides align to TRBD1. The J segment lost 5 bases and the V segment lost 5 bases, leaving 7 bases of the junction unmatched. Germline loops: CDR1 MNHEY, CDR2 SMNVEV (reference sequence). The CDR3 runs 14 residues. CDR3 coding DNA: TGTGCCAGCAGTATCGGACAGGGAAAATATGGCTACACCTTC. It is translated as CASSIGQGKYGYTF.

The chain links TRBV7-3 to TRBJ1-1; D unclear. The CDR3 totals 14 residues. Germline assignment: CDR1 SGHTA and CDR2 FQGTGA. The V gene lost 5 bases and the J gene lost 3 bases, with 13 bases spanning the gap. The CDR3 bases are TGTGCCAGCAGCCCCCGGGGATCCCACACTGAAGCTTTCTTT. Translation gives CASSPRGSHTEAFF.

The chain is built from TRBV29-1 and TRBJ2-5, with D perhaps given as TRBD1 or TRBD2 (6 bases each). The CDR3 sequence is 14 residues long. Germline CDR1 is SQVTM and CDR2 is ANQGSEA. The V gene lost 5 bases and the J gene lost 3 bases, with 16 bases spanning the gap. For the CDR3, the DNA is TGCAGCGTTCCTGGGGGGCGCCGAGAAGAGACCCAGTACTTC. Protein sequence: CSVPGGRREETQYF. The entire variable domain, with the rest obtained from reference TRBV29-1 and TRBJ2-5, is as follows: SAVISQKPSRDICQRGTSLTIQCQVDSQVTMMFWYRQQPGQSLTLIATANQGSEATYESGFVIDKFPISRPNLTFSTLTVSNMSPEDSSIYLCSVPGGRREETQYFGPGTRLLVL.

The count of this clone is one. This rearrangement joins TRBV12-3 or TRBV12-4 to TRBJ1-5, with no clear D. This CDR3 has 13 residues. V lost 6 bases, J lost 3 bases, and 9 bases lay in between. CDR3: CASSRTINQPQHF. The DNA for the CDR3 is TGTGCCAGCAGCCGCACGATCAATCAGCCCCAGCATTTT.

This sequence joins TRBV21-1 and TRBJ1-5. TRBV21-1 is a pseudogene segment. The CDR3 is 15 amino acids. CDR3 region: CASSSYEGRHQPQHF. The CDR3 DNA sequence: TGTGCCAGCAGCTCCTATGAGGGCAGACATCAGCCCCAGCATTTT.

The chain combines TRBV6-6 with TRBJ1-3; no firm D call. V was shortened by 0 bases and J by 0 bases, with 9 bases between the two germline ends. This CDR3 has 16 residues. The germline V gene encodes CDR1 MNHNY and CDR2 SVGAGI (reference sequence). The CDR3, as DNA: TGTGCCAGCAGTTACTCGGGGAGAAGCTCTGGAAACACCATATATTTT. Its translation: CASSYSGRSSGNTIYF.

This chain connects TRBV30 to TRBJ2-2; TRBD1 agrees at 7 bases. J gave up 6 bases and V 0 bases, and 4 bases lay outside the gene matches. This CDR3 has 14 residues. The germline V gene has CDR1 GTSNPN and CDR2 SVGIG (reference sequence). In nucleotides, the CDR3 is TGTGCCTGGAGTGTACACAGGGGATCCGGGGAGCTGTTTTTT. It yields the protein CAWSVHRGSGELFF. The full variable domain, rest sourced from reference TRBV30 and TRBJ2-2, is SQTIHQWPATLVQPVGSPLSLECTVEGTSNPNLYWYRQAAGRGLQLLFYSVGIGQISSEVPQNLSASRPQDRQFILSSKKLLLSDSGFYLCAWSVHRGSGELFFGEGSRLTVL.

The genes are TRBV30 and TRBJ1-4; D is ambiguous. This CDR3 has 15 amino acids. CDR1 is GTSNPN, CDR2 SVGIG, per germline (reference sequence). V was cut by 0 bases and J by 8 bases, with 16 bases left in between. CDR3: CAWSVREGVEEKLFF. CDR3 nucleotide sequence: TGTGCCTGGAGTGTACGGGAGGGCGTAGAGGAAAAACTGTTTTTT.

The CDR3 bases are TGTGCCAGTAGACAACAGGGGGAAGGGCCCCAGCATTTT. Encoded protein: CASRQQGEGPQHF. The chain links TRBV19 to TRBJ1-5; 8 positions agree with TRBD1. V lost 6 bases and J lost 9; bases outside the gene matches: 7. The CDR3 runs 13 residues. Germline-derived CDR1 and CDR2 are LNHDA and SQIVND (reference sequence).

The chain is built from TRBV30 and TRBJ1-1; D is possibly TRBD1 (6 bases). V shed 3 bases and J shed 5 bases, with 19 bases lying between them. CDR1 and CDR2 (germline): GTSNPN, SVGIG (reference sequence). CDR3 length equals 15 residues. In nucleotides, the CDR3 is TGTGCCTGGAGCAATTGGGGGGGCTCGAGGACTGAAGCTTTCTTT. Its protein is CAWSNWGGSRTEAFF.

The rearrangement links TRBV4-2 to TRBJ1-2; D remains unclear. The CDR3 has 14 residues. V lost 1 base, J lost 0 bases, and 6 bases lay in between. The germline V gene encodes CDR1 LGHNA and CDR2 YNFKEQ. The CDR3 spells CASSQVGTNYGYTF. Here the CDR3 DNA reads TGTGCCAGCAGCCAAGTAGGGACTAACTATGGCTACACCTTC.

This clone was detected only once. The chain has TRBV19 and TRBJ1-4; the D gene is possibly TRBD1 (5 bases). V was trimmed by 3 bases and J by 1 base, leaving 9 bases between them. The germline V gene encodes CDR1 LNHDA and CDR2 SQIVND (reference sequence). The CDR3 is made up of 15 amino acids. As DNA, the CDR3 is TGTGCCAGTAGTATCGGAGGGGTAACTAATGAAAAACTGTTTTTT. Residues: CASSIGGVTNEKLFF.

This chain links TRBV6-1 with TRBJ1-2; D is perhaps TRBD1 (6 bases). The CDR3 runs to 15 residues. Germline V lookup: CDR1 MNHNS, CDR2 SASEGT. The V and J ends lost 1 base and 2 bases respectively, with 11 bases between them. As DNA, the CDR3 is TGTGCCAGCAGTGAAGGGACAGCGACAAACTATGGCTACACCTTC. Translated: CASSEGTATNYGYTF.

The chain joins TRBV7-2 to TRBJ2-7; D gene uncertain. This CDR3 is 13 amino acids long. The ends were cut back, 2 bases at V and 3 bases at J, with 8 bases in the middle. Germline loops: CDR1 SGHTA, CDR2 FQGNSA. In nucleotides, the CDR3 is TGTGCCAGCAGCTTACGCATGCTCTACGAGCAGTACTTC. Amino acids: CASSLRMLYEQYF.